Listed here are 9 T cell receptor beta chains from one sample, sequenced in a study of T cell clonotyping in hematopoietic cell transplantation. Some clones are missing from TCRdb's copy, which holds only in-frame ones; the method was immunoSEQ multiplex PCR. The sample has around 14,000 clones, around 86% seen once. Sample: PBMCs, taken 100 days after allogeneic stem cell transplant. Every receptor here comes from a male patient aged 50 or older who had an allogeneic stem cell transplant from an unrelated donor, so T cells may come from the graft donor. Some clones in this sample may be carry-over from other donors' samples.

V is TRBV7-8 and J is TRBJ1-6; D gene ambiguous. V dropped 5 bases and J dropped 7 bases, with 6 bases sitting between them. The CDR3 runs 12 residues. CDR1 SGHVS and CDR2 FQNEAQ come from the germline V gene. In DNA, the CDR3 is TGTGCCAGCAGCACCAGGAATTCACCCCTCCACTTT. Its protein product is CASSTRNSPLHF.

For this clone: The same CDR3 also results from other DNA sequences found in this sample. The genes are TRBV7-9 and TRBJ1-2, with D possibly matching TRBD1 (5 bases). Trimming left V 7 bases short and J 2 bases short, with 14 bases between. Looked up from germline, CDR1 is SEHNR and CDR2 is FQNEAQ (reference sequence). The CDR3 contains 14 residues. CDR3 loop: CASTLQGVNYGYTF. For the CDR3, the DNA is TGTGCCAGCACCTTGCAGGGAGTCAACTATGGCTACACCTTC.

The rearrangement links TRBV27 to TRBJ2-7; TRBD2 matches at 12 bases. The CDR3 loop spans 15 amino acids. Germline assignment: CDR1 MNHEY and CDR2 SMNVEV (reference sequence). With 4 bases clipped from V and 6 bases from J, the junction kept 7 bases outside the gene matches. CDR3 protein: CASSSATSGSGEQYF. For the CDR3, the DNA is TGTGCCAGCAGTTCCGCGACTAGCGGGAGTGGCGAGCAGTACTTC.

This chain connects TRBV5-6 to TRBJ2-2; maybe TRBD1 (6 bases). Germline V gene lookup returns CDR1 SGHDT and CDR2 YYEEEE. This CDR3 comprises 17 residues. The germline V and J ends were trimmed by 3 bases and 1 base, with 16 bases remaining between them. CDR3 region: CASSSLTGWGNTGELFF. The CDR3 DNA is TGTGCCAGCAGCTCTTTAACAGGGTGGGGGAACACCGGGGAGCTGTTTTTT. Combining the CDR3 with reference TRBV5-6 and TRBJ2-2 gives the whole variable domain DAGVTQSPTHLIKTRGQQVTLRCSPKSGHDTVSWYQQALGQGPQFIFQYYEEEERQRGNFPDRFSGHQFPNYSSELNVNALLLGDSALYLCASSSLTGWGNTGELFFGEGSRLTVL.

This chain joins TRBV4-1 and TRBJ1-2, with a tentative D call TRBD1 (6 bases). The V gene's germline CDR1 is MGHRA and CDR2 YSYEKL. The CDR3 contains 18 residues. V was clipped by 4 bases and J by 7 bases, with 28 bases between them. CDR3 DNA: TGCGCCAGCAGCCCCCGGGAACTTAACAGGGCTAGGTTGAGTGGCTACACCTTC. Translating it yields CASSPRELNRARLSGYTF.

The V gene is TRBV11-3, the J gene TRBJ2-4; the D gene is possibly TRBD2 (6 bases). The CDR3 runs to 13 residues. Per germline, CDR1 SGHNT and CDR2 YENEEA. V was shortened by 4 bases and J by 11 bases, with 15 bases between the two germline ends. The chain's CDR3 is CASSSTVSSVQYF. The DNA for the CDR3 is TGTGCCAGCAGCTCTACAGTATCTAGCGTTCAGTACTTC.

V is TRBV27 and J is TRBJ1-1; TRBD1 matches at 7 bases. The CDR3 totals 15 residues. CDR1 is MNHEY and CDR2 is SMNVEV in the germline V gene (reference sequence). V was clipped by 4 bases and J by 5 bases; unmatched bases: 10. CDR3 coding DNA: TGTGCCAGCAGTTCACCCAGGGGGGGAAAAACTGAAGCTTTCTTT. It is translated as CASSSPRGGKTEAFF.

The rearrangement joins TRBV28 to TRBJ1-2; D is unclear. The germline V gene encodes CDR1 MDHEN and CDR2 SYDVKM. The ends were cut back, 6 bases at V and 5 bases at J, with 19 bases in the middle. This CDR3 is 15 amino acids long. CDR3 DNA sequence: TGTGCCAGCAGCCCGGGAGGATCGGGATCTTATGGCTACACCTTC. It translates to CASSPGGSGSYGYTF.

The chain combines TRBV10-3 with TRBJ1-2; no definite D call. The CDR3 contains 15 residues. V was trimmed by 3 bases and J by 8 bases, leaving 19 bases between them. Germline values: CDR1 ENHRY, CDR2 SYGVKD. In DNA form, the CDR3 reads TGTGCCATCAGTGACAACCGGGAGGCACTAAGAGGCTACACCTTC. Translated: CAISDNREALRGYTF.